The 19 T cell receptor beta chains reported below all come from one sample, sequenced in a study of T cells in Graves' hyperthyroidism and ophthalmopathy. There were TCR beta CDR3 regions amplified from RNA transcripts. When the TCR CDR3 underwent first-round RT-PCR, the HTBI primer set was used. Each CDR3 protein gets one entry after TCRdb re-called the multiplex PCR reads with MiXCR. This table has approximately 640,000 distinct CDR3 sequences, about 45% appearing once. The sample taken for sequencing was peripheral blood or thyroid tissue (not recorded which). The origin of the receptors is an adult man with Graves' disease, either hyperthyroidism or ophthalmopathy (not recorded which).

The chain employs TRBV11-2 and TRBJ2-7; D may be TRBD1 or TRBD2 (6 bases each). V was clipped by 3 bases and J by 5 bases, with 20 bases between them. Germline assignment: CDR1 SGHAT and CDR2 FQNNGV. The CDR3 loop spans 16 amino acids. CDR3 DNA: TGTGCCAGCAGCTTCGTTACTAGCACAGGGACCCACGAGCAGTACTTC. Amino acids: CASSFVTSTGTHEQYF.

As regards this clonotype: Relative to the germline gene, one junction end is altered; a read error may explain this. J is TRBJ1-1 and V is TRBV29-1; TRBD1 agrees at 8 bases. CDR3 length: 10 amino acids. Germline lookup yields CDR1 SQVTM and CDR2 ANQGSEA. As DNA, the CDR3 is TGCGGCGTTGGACAGGGCGAAGCTTTCTTT. Residues: CGVGQGEAFF.

The chain employs TRBV10-3 and TRBJ1-6; 7 bases are shared with TRBD1. After removal of 10 bases from V and 5 bases from J, the junction contained 8 bases not matched to a gene. CDR1 and CDR2 from the germline V gene are ENHRY and SYGVKD. This CDR3 has 14 residues. The CDR3 DNA follows: TGTGCCACCAGGAGTGGACAGGATAATTCACCCCTCCACTTT. Amino acids: CATRSGQDNSPLHF.

A remark on this clonotype: At one end the junction does not follow the germline gene, possibly because of a read error. The chain is built from TRBV7-9 and TRBJ1-3, with TRBD1 identical over 9 bases. This CDR3 spans 21 amino acids. Germline V gene sequence: CDR1 SEHNR, CDR2 FQNEAQ (reference sequence). CDR3 region: CAGSTAHPGQGEGLSGNTIYF. The CDR3 coding sequence is TGTGCCGGCAGCACAGCGCACCCGGGACAGGGAGAGGGCCTCTCTGGAAACACCATATATTTT.

This chain uses TRBV7-2 with TRBJ1-5; D call uncertain. The CDR3 spans 16 residues. V lost 3 bases to trimming and J lost 2 bases, with 14 bases between them. Germline V lookup: CDR1 SGHTA, CDR2 FQGNSA. CDR3 DNA: TGTGCCAGCAGCTTGTGGAGGGCCGAGGGCAATCAGCCCCAGCATTTT. It is translated as CASSLWRAEGNQPQHF.

In the case of this clonotype: A much larger clone sits a single nucleotide away, making a read error possible. The chain is built from TRBV6-1 and TRBJ2-6; D is unresolved. Per germline, CDR1 MNHNS and CDR2 SASEGT. This CDR3 comprises 14 residues. In DNA, the CDR3 is TGTGCCAGCAGTGCCCGTTCTGAGGCCAACGTCCTGACTTTC. It codes for CASSARSEANVLTF.

This clonotype has more than one count but fewer than ten. The chain carries TRBV19 and TRBJ2-5; D ambiguous. Trimming took off 0 bases at V and 5 bases at J, with 7 bases between the two ends. The CDR3 has 13 amino acids. Germline V lookup: CDR1 LNHDA, CDR2 SQIVND (reference sequence). The CDR3 here is CASSIDGRETQYF. The CDR3 nucleotides read TGTGCCAGTAGTATAGATGGTAGGGAGACCCAGTACTTC.

This clonotype was counted at least ten times. This rearrangement joins TRBV29-1 to TRBJ2-5; 8 bases match TRBD1. V dropped 3 bases and J dropped 4; count of bases not matched to a gene: 4. This CDR3 spans 13 amino acids. CDR1 is SQVTM and CDR2 is ANQGSEA in the germline V gene. CDR3: CSVDRQGTETQYF. For the CDR3, the DNA is TGCAGCGTTGACAGACAGGGGACAGAGACCCAGTACTTC.

Of note for this clonotype: This sequence may be a read error, since a much larger clone differs from it by one base. V gene TRBV7-8 combines with J gene TRBJ1-1; D is uncertain. Trimming cost V 7 bases and J 3 bases, with 18 bases left between them. Germline loops: CDR1 SGHVS, CDR2 FQNEAQ. The CDR3 runs 15 residues. DNA of the CDR3: TGTGCCAGCAAGAACCACGGACCAAGGGACACTGAAGCTTTCTTT. It codes for CASKNHGPRDTEAFF. The full variable domain, with the rest looked up from reference TRBV7-8 and TRBJ1-1, is GAGVSQSPRYKVAKRGQDVALRCDPISGHVSLFWYQQALGQGPEFLTYFQNEAQLDKSGLPSDRFFAERPEGSVSTLKIQRTQQEDSAVYLCASKNHGPRDTEAFFGQGTRLTVV.

The V gene is TRBV6-5, the J gene TRBJ1-1, with 12 bases that match TRBD1. The ends lost 2 bases at V and 4 bases at J; junction bases unmatched: 2. The CDR3 is 15 amino acids. The V gene's germline CDR1 is MNHEY and CDR2 SVGAGI. DNA for the CDR3: TGTGCCAGCAGTTACGGGGACAGGGGGCTCACTGAAGCTTTCTTT. It is translated as CASSYGDRGLTEAFF.

Only a few counts were recorded for this clonotype. V and J are TRBV7-9 and TRBJ2-5; D remains ambiguous. Germline V lookup: CDR1 SEHNR, CDR2 FQNEAQ (reference sequence). The CDR3 spans 14 residues. Trimming removed 3 bases at V and 5 bases at J, with 13 bases between. CDR3 DNA sequence: TGTGCCAGCAGCTTCACCGCGAGCTTGGAGACCCAGTACTTC. This encodes CASSFTASLETQYF.

The genes are TRBV12-3 or TRBV12-4 and TRBJ1-6, with a possible D match to TRBD1 (5 bases). The V and J ends lost 2 bases and 5 bases respectively, with 10 bases between them. CDR3 length: 15 amino acids. The CDR3 here is CASSLSWGNNSPLHF. The CDR3 DNA reads as TGTGCCAGCAGTTTATCTTGGGGGAATAATTCACCCCTCCACTTT.

The chain recombines TRBV5-4 with TRBJ1-5; TRBD1 agrees at 8 bases. This CDR3 spans 15 amino acids. CDR1 and CDR2 (germline): SGHNT, YYREEE (reference sequence). V lost 4 bases to trimming and J lost 6 bases; unmatched junction nucleotides: 9. The CDR3 reads CASSSLRGLGQPQHF. CDR3 sequence (DNA): TGTGCCAGCAGCAGCCTCAGGGGGCTTGGTCAGCCCCAGCATTTT.

This clonotype showed up many times. The chain joins TRBV20-1 to TRBJ1-1; no definite D call. The V end lost 1 base, the J end lost 5 bases, and 5 bases lay between the germline ends. From germline, CDR1 is DFQATT and CDR2 SNEGSKA (reference sequence). This CDR3 is 11 amino acids long. CDR3 sequence: CSARARTEAFF. The CDR3 bases are TGCAGTGCTAGAGCTAGAACTGAAGCTTTCTTT.

Note on this clonotype: It may be a read error: a sequence one base away is much more abundant. V is TRBV29-1 and J is TRBJ1-1, with 7 bases aligning to TRBD1. From germline, CDR1 is SQVTM and CDR2 ANQGSEA. After removal of 3 bases from V and 1 base from J, the junction contained 14 bases not matched to a gene. CDR3 length equals 17 residues. The DNA of the CDR3 is TGCAGCGTTGAGGGTTGGGACAGAGCACTTCAGAACACTGAAGCTTTCTTT. Its translation is CSVEGWDRALQNTEAFF. The full variable domain, its missing parts supplied by reference TRBV29-1 and TRBJ1-1, is SAVISQKPSRDICQRGTSLTIQCQVDSQVTMMFWYRQQPGQSLTLIATANQGSEATYESGFVIDKFPISRPNLTFSTLTVSNMSPEDSSIYLCSVEGWDRALQNTEAFFGQGTRLTVV.

The V call is TRBV6-5, the J call TRBJ1-1; D is undetermined. The V end was cut by 6 bases, the J end by 2 bases, with 16 bases between. The germline V gene has CDR1 MNHEY and CDR2 SVGAGI. This CDR3 contains 15 residues. In DNA, the CDR3 is TGTGCCAGCAGCGTCATAGGTAGGGCTAACACTGAAGCTTTCTTT. This encodes CASSVIGRANTEAFF.

This clonotype showed up just a few times. V gene TRBV7-9 combines with J gene TRBJ1-5; D call uncertain. Germline CDR1 reads SEHNR; CDR2 reads FQNEAQ (reference sequence). The CDR3 extends over 15 amino acids. Trimming left V 5 bases short and J 7 bases short, with 18 bases between. The CDR3 nucleotides are TGTGCCAGCAGCATGGACGGGTTTAGGGTCCAGCCCCAGCATTTT. Its protein is CASSMDGFRVQPQHF.

This clonotype came up a few times. This chain joins TRBV20-1 and TRBJ1-6, with 8 bases aligning to TRBD1. The CDR3 spans 15 residues. CDR1 DFQATT and CDR2 SNEGSKA come from the germline V gene (reference sequence). The ends lost 7 bases at V and 7 bases at J; junction bases unmatched: 12. CDR3 nucleotide sequence: TGCAGTGTCCGTGCGGACAGGGCCGTAAATTCACCCCTCCACTTT. It translates to CSVRADRAVNSPLHF.

This clonotype was seen more than once but under ten times. The chain recombines TRBV6-1 with TRBJ1-1; TRBD1 is a possible D gene (5 bases). The CDR3 is 13 amino acids. Germline V gene lookup returns CDR1 MNHNS and CDR2 SASEGT. The V end lost 5 bases, the J end lost 7 bases, and 14 bases lay between the germline ends. The CDR3 spells CASSYRGGGEAFF. The CDR3 coding sequence is TGTGCCAGCAGTTATAGGGGCGGAGGTGAAGCTTTCTTT.